Below, 5 T cell receptor beta chains from the same sample are listed, as sequenced in a study of memory CD4+ T cells and cytomegalovirus serostatus. The assay was immunoSEQ multiplex PCR, and TCRdb's table has in-frame clones only and misses some. The repertoire holds about 56,000 clones, with 70% to 75% as singletons. Single viable CD3+CD4+CD8-CD45RO+ cells were sorted as the memory CD4+ T cells. The source material was memory CD4+ T cells from blood. All receptors come from an adult in good health and CMV-seropositive.

The chain joins TRBV5-1 to TRBJ2-5; TRBD1 matches at 7 bases. The CDR3 has 15 residues. V dropped 0 bases and J dropped 5; count of bases not matched to a gene: 7. The V gene's germline CDR1 is SGHRS and CDR2 YFSETQ. This CDR3 reads CASSLALGGMETQYF. In DNA form, the CDR3 reads TGCGCCAGCAGCTTGGCCTTAGGGGGCATGGAGACCCAGTACTTC.

The CDR3 nucleotides are TGTGCCAGCAGTTACTCGGCTCAGGGCATAGAGACCCAGTACTTC. It yields the protein CASSYSAQGIETQYF. The chain employs TRBV6-5 and TRBJ2-5, with D tentatively TRBD1 (5 bases). This CDR3 is built from 15 residues. Germline V CDR1 and CDR2: MNHEY, SVGAGI. The V end was cut by 0 bases, the J end by 4 bases, with 12 bases between.

V usage is TRBV6-1 and J usage is TRBJ1-1, with 9 positions matching TRBD1. Germline CDR1 reads MNHNS; CDR2 reads SASEGT. Trimming cost V 9 bases and J 4 bases; bases outside gene matches: 9. The CDR3 spans 14 residues. The CDR3 nucleotides read TGTGCCAGTGGGCTGACAGGGGGGTCCACTGAAGCTTTCTTT. The encoded protein is CASGLTGGSTEAFF.

J is TRBJ1-1 and V is TRBV30; D ambiguous. This CDR3 has 13 amino acids. The V and J ends lost 2 bases and 1 base respectively, with 8 bases between them. Germline V lookup: CDR1 GTSNPN, CDR2 SVGIG (reference sequence). The CDR3 sequence is CAWSRVQNTEAFF. The CDR3 DNA reads as TGTGCCTGGAGTAGGGTTCAGAACACTGAAGCTTTCTTT.

This clone was found once. The rearrangement joins TRBV5-1 to TRBJ2-7, with D possibly TRBD1 on 6 matching bases. The CDR3 is made up of 19 amino acids. V lost 2 bases and J lost 4, with 28 bases in between. The V gene's germline CDR1 is SGHRS and CDR2 YFSETQ. The CDR3 DNA follows: TGCGCCAGCAGCTTCCGACCACAGGGATGGATCGGTATCTTTTACGAGCAGTACTTC. Translation: CASSFRPQGWIGIFYEQYF.